Reported below is one TCR beta chain. The antigen is not known. The data were obtained in a study of beta chain features in type 1 diabetes. Whole-study findings and limits: Patients' naive, central memory and regulatory TCRB repertoires appeared more alike than those of healthy donors. There was a moderate but significant shortening of TCRB CDR3s in all four CD4+ subsets of Type 1 diabetes patients.

On average, the one heparinised blood draw given by each donor was roughly 100 mL. By way of CD45RO/CCR7/CD25/CD127/CD95/CD27, the CD4+ regulatory, stem cell-like memory, central memory and naive cells were sorted. Purity of each sorted population was above 95%. Trimming stripped 5 bases from V and 2 bases from J, with 15 bases between. Per the germline V gene, CDR1 is LNHNV and CDR2 is YYDKDF (reference sequence). The CDR3 has 15 amino acids. Expressed TCRB transcripts got sequenced, as all isolated RNA was reverse transcribed. Profiled with immunoSEQ multiplex PCR; TCRdb holds only in-frame clones, not every one. This sample has a few hundred thousand clones, with roughly an eighth found just once.

The genes are TRBV15 and TRBJ1-1, with D unresolved. This clonotype was obtained from a man aged 25 to 45 with type 1 diabetes. The sequencing sample was made of naive CD4+ T cells from blood. The CDR3 here is CATSPESWVNTEAFF. DNA for the CDR3: TGTGCCACCAGCCCGGAGTCCTGGGTTAACACTGAAGCTTTCTTT.